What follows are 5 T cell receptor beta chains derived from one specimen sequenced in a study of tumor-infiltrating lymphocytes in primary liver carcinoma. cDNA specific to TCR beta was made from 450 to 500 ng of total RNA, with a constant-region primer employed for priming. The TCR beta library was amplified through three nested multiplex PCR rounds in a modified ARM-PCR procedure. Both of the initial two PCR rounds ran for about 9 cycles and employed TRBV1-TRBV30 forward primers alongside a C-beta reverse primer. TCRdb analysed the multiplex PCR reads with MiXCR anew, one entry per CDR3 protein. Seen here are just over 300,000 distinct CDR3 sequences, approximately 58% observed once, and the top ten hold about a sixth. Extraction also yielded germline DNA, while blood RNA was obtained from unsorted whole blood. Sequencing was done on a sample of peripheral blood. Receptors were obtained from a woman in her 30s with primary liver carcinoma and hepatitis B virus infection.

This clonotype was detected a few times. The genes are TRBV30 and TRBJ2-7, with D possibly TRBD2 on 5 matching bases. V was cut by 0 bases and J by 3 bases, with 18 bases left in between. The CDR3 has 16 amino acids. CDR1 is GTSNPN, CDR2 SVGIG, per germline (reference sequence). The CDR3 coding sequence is TGTGCCTGGAGTGTACCTAGCAGGTACGCCCTCTACGAGCAGTACTTC. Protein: CAWSVPSRYALYEQYF.

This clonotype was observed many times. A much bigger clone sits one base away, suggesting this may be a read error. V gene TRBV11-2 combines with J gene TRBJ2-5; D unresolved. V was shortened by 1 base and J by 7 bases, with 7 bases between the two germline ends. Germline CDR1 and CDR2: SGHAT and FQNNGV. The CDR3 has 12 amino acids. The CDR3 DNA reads TGTGCCAGCAGCTTAGGTTGGGGGACCCAGTACTTC. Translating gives CASSLGWGTQYF.

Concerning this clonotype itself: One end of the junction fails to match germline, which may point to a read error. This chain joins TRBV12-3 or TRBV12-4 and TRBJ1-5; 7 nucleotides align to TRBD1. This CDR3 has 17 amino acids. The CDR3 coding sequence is TGTGCCAGCAGTCCAGGGACAGTGGGGATGAGCAATCAGCCCCACCATTTT. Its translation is CASSPGTVGMSNQPHHF.

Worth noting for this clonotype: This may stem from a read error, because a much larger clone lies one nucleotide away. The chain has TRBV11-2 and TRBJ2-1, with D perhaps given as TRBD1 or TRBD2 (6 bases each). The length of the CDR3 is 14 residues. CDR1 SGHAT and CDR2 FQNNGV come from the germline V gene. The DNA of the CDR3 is TGTGCCAGCAGCCCAGTTGAGGGGGGTAATGGGCAGTTCTTC. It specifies CASSPVEGGNGQFF.

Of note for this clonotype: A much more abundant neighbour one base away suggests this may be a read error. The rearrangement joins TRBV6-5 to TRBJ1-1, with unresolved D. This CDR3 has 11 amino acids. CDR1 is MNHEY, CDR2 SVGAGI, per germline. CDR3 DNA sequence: TGTGCCAGCAGTTATGGAACCGAAGCTTCCTTT. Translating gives CASSYGTEASF.